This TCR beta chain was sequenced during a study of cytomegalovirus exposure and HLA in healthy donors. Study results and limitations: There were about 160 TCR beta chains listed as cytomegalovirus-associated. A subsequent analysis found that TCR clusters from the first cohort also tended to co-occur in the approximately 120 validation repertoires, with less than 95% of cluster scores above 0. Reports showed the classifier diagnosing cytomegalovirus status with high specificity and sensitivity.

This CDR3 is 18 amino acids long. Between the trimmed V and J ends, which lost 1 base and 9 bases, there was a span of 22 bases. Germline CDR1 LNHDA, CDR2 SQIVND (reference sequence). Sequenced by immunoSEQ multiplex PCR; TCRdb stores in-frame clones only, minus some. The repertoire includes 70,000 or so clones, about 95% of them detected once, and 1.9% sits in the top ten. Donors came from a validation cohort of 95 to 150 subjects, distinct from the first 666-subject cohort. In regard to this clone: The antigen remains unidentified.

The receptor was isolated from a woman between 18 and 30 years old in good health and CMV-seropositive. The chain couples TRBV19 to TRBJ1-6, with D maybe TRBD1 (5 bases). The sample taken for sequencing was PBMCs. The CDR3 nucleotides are TGTGCCAGTAGTATAGTCCCCCCGGGAGGGGAAACTCTTTCACCCCTCCACTTT. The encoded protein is CASSIVPPGGETLSPLHF.